Listed below are T cell receptor beta chains from one sample, sequenced in a study of blood T cells in healthy people across ages. MiXCR, applied by TCRdb to the 5' RACE reads, yields one record per CDR3 protein. Of around 900,000 distinct CDR3 sequences in the sample, just over 50% were seen once. Material: blood. The receptors were sampled from a woman aged 60-75 years in good health. Both conserved end residues are part of each CDR3. A D gene is named only where the DNA matches it firmly. Size values are once, few and many counts, or a class for expanded clones, and some rows have none.

>TRBV20-1|TRBJ1-5|.|TRBD1
CSAADRVSQPQHF
TGCAGTGCTGCGGACAGGGTCAGTCAGCCCCAGCATTTT
>TRBV20-1|TRBJ1-2|few|.
CSATGQITNYGYTF
TGCAGTGCCACAGGGCAGATAACTAACTATGGCTACACCTTC
>TRBV7-2|TRBJ2-4|few|TRBD2
CASSLSAGGNLIQYF
TGTGCCAGCAGCTTATCGGCGGGAGGGAATCTTATTCAGTACTTC
>TRBV5-6|TRBJ2-7|.|.
CASSLTQDEQYF
TGTGCCAGCAGCTTGACGCAGGACGAGCAGTACTTC
>TRBV20-1|TRBJ2-1|.|.
CGAREIRHSYNEQFF
TGCGGTGCTAGAGAAATTCGGCACTCCTACAATGAGCAGTTCTTC
>TRBV7-9|TRBJ2-6|.|TRBD1
CASSLLGQELSGANVLTF
TGTGCCAGCAGCCTCTTGGGACAGGAGCTCTCTGGGGCCAACGTCCTGACTTTC
>TRBV7-2|TRBJ2-3|.|TRBD1
CASRDRGSRGDTQYF
TGTGCCAGCAGAGACAGGGGTTCGAGAGGAGATACGCAGTATTTT
>TRBV20-1|TRBJ2-1|.|TRBD2
CSARESFWTSGRFGNEQFF
TGCAGTGCTAGAGAGAGTTTTTGGACTAGCGGGAGGTTTGGTAATGAGCAGTTCTTC
>TRBV29-1|TRBJ2-4|once|.
CSVVTPKLAKNIQYF
TGCAGCGTTGTAACGCCGAAACTAGCCAAAAACATTCAGTACTTC
>TRBV12-3/TRBV12-4|TRBJ2-1|.|.
CASSFGAGSPDGEQFF
TGTGCCAGTAGTTTTGGGGCAGGGTCACCCGATGGTGAGCAGTTCTTC
>TRBV6-5|TRBJ1-4|.|TRBD1
CASSYLWDRGQTNEKLFF
TGTGCCAGCAGTTACTTGTGGGACAGGGGCCAAACTAATGAAAAACTGTTTTTT
>TRBV25-1|TRBJ2-7|few|TRBD2
CASLSSSGSYEQYF
TGTGCCAGCCTATCCTCTAGCGGCTCCTACGAGCAGTACTTC
>TRBV4-3|TRBJ1-4|.|.
CASSQGWRGRELRNEKLFF
TGCGCCAGCAGCCAAGGTTGGAGAGGGAGGGAACTAAGGAATGAAAAACTGTTTTTT
>TRBV4-3|TRBJ1-2|few|.
CASSQEAGPRDYGYTF
TGCGCCAGCAGCCAAGAGGCAGGCCCTCGTGACTATGGCTACACCTTC
>TRBV7-9|TRBJ2-1|few|TRBD2
CASTKLAAYYNEQFF
TGTGCCAGCACCAAACTAGCGGCGTACTACAATGAGCAGTTCTTC
>TRBV5-1|TRBJ2-6|.|.
CALPRTLSGANVLTF
TGCGCCCTGCCTCGAACCCTCTCTGGGGCCAACGTCCTGACTTTC
>TRBV6-2/TRBV6-3|TRBJ1-5|.|.
CASSWGSGNQPQHF
TGTGCCAGCAGTTGGGGGAGCGGCAATCAGCCCCAGCATTTT
>TRBV12-3/TRBV12-4|TRBJ2-3|many|.
CASSLVASTDTQYF
TGTGCCAGCAGTTTGGTAGCAAGCACAGATACGCAGTATTTT
>TRBV5-8|TRBJ2-4|.|.
CASSSNRVSKNIQYF
TGTGCCAGCAGCTCGAACAGGGTATCCAAAAACATTCAGTACTTC
>TRBV6-2/TRBV6-3|TRBJ2-7|.|.
CASSYNAPSYNEQYF
TGTGCCAGCAGCTATAATGCTCCCTCCTACAATGAGCAGTACTTC
>TRBV6-6|TRBJ2-5|.|TRBD2
CALSGSPRETQYF
TGTGCCTTAAGCGGGAGTCCTAGGGAGACCCAGTACTTC
>TRBV12-3/TRBV12-4|TRBJ2-4|.|TRBD1
CASSLGDRIWREQYF
TGTGCCAGCAGTTTAGGGGACAGGATATGGCGTGAGCAGTACTTC